What follows are 20 T cell receptor beta chains derived from one specimen sequenced in a study of blood T cell repertoires in COVID-19. Assay: immunoSEQ multiplex PCR; the TCRdb copy retains only in-frame clones and omits some. Of some 200,000 clones listed, approximately 84% were seen once; the top ten hold 2.3%. The sequencing input was peripheral blood. The source of these receptors is a woman aged 55-69 years with acute or convalescent COVID-19.

This chain uses TRBV2 with TRBJ2-1; tentative D call: TRBD1 (5 bases). This CDR3 contains 15 residues. Trimming removed 6 bases at V and 2 bases at J, with 14 bases between. Germline CDR1 is SNHLY and CDR2 is FYNNEI. The CDR3 is CASSRPGFPYNEQFF. The CDR3 nucleotides are TGTGCCAGCAGCCGACCAGGGTTCCCCTACAATGAGCAGTTCTTC.

The chain employs TRBV7-9 and TRBJ2-2, with D possibly being TRBD2 (6 bases). The CDR3 has 17 residues. CDR1 and CDR2 (germline): SEHNR, FQNEAQ (reference sequence). Trimming removed 1 base from V and 4 bases from J, with 16 bases in between. Here the CDR3 reads CASSLEVAGPGTGELFF. CDR3 nucleotide sequence: TGTGCCAGCAGCTTAGAGGTCGCGGGGCCGGGCACCGGGGAGCTGTTTTTT. The variable domain in full, with the rest retrieved from reference TRBV7-9 and TRBJ2-2, is DTGVSQNPRHKITKRGQNVTFRCDPISEHNRLYWYRQTLGQGPEFLTYFQNEAQLEKSRLLSDRFSAERPKGSFSTLEIQRTEQGDSAMYLCASSLEVAGPGTGELFFGEGSRLTVL.

The CDR3: CAWSDSWDSPLHF. The CDR3 DNA sequence: TGTGCCTGGAGTGACAGTTGGGATTCACCCCTCCACTTT. The J gene is TRBJ1-6, the V gene TRBV30; D gene unclear. The CDR3 runs to 13 residues. V was pared by 1 base and J by 8 bases, with 9 bases between. Germline values: CDR1 GTSNPN, CDR2 SVGIG (reference sequence).

J is TRBJ1-2 and V is TRBV19, with TRBD1 identical over 8 bases. CDR1 and CDR2 from the germline V gene are LNHDA and SQIVND (reference sequence). The CDR3 loop spans 14 amino acids. J gave up 4 bases and V 5 bases, and 6 bases lay outside the gene matches. This CDR3 reads CASSARGLIYGYTF. The CDR3 nucleotides are TGTGCCAGTAGTGCCAGGGGGCTGATCTATGGCTACACCTTC.

In this sample, this clone turned up once. The genes are TRBV19 and TRBJ2-2; TRBD2 might be the D (5 bases). The CDR3 totals 17 residues. Deletions cut 4 bases from V and 4 bases from J, with 19 bases between. Germline V gene data show CDR1 as LNHDA and CDR2 as SQIVND (reference sequence). CDR3 region: CASSRDGESPGTGELFF. CDR3 in DNA: TGTGCCAGTAGTAGGGATGGGGAGAGCCCGGGCACCGGGGAGCTGTTTTTT.

Concerning this clone itself: Other nucleotide sequences in the sample specify the same CDR3. CDR3 nucleotides: TGTGCCAGCAGCTTAACCGGGGGGACTGAAGCTTTCTTT. As protein: CASSLTGGTEAFF. The genes are TRBV7-2 and TRBJ1-1; tentatively, D is TRBD1 (5 bases). This CDR3 has 13 residues. V was trimmed by 2 bases and J by 5 bases, leaving 9 bases between them. The germline CDR1 and CDR2 sequences are SGHTA and FQGNSA.

This chain joins TRBV2 and TRBJ1-2; D perhaps matches TRBD1 (5 bases). Trimming took off 1 base at V and 2 bases at J, with 17 bases between the two ends. The CDR3 runs 17 residues. CDR1 and CDR2 from the germline V gene are SNHLY and FYNNEI. CDR3 protein: CASSEGLRAKSNYGYTF. The CDR3 DNA reads as TGTGCCAGCAGTGAAGGTCTCAGGGCCAAATCAAACTATGGCTACACCTTC.

V and J are TRBV30 and TRBJ1-1; D remains unclear. This CDR3 is 14 amino acids long. Trimming took 1 base from V and 1 from J, leaving 10 bases between them. Germline V gene sequence: CDR1 GTSNPN, CDR2 SVGIG (reference sequence). CDR3 DNA sequence: TGTGCCTGGAGTGCTGCGGTTAGGAACACTGAAGCTTTCTTT. This gives the protein CAWSAAVRNTEAFF. Full variable domain (rest looked up from reference TRBV30 and TRBJ1-1): SQTIHQWPATLVQPVGSPLSLECTVEGTSNPNLYWYRQAAGRGLQLLFYSVGIGQISSEVPQNLSASRPQDRQFILSSKKLLLSDSGFYLCAWSAAVRNTEAFFGQGTRLTVV.

The chain joins TRBV12-3 or TRBV12-4 to TRBJ1-1; D is ambiguous. Trimming removed 5 bases from V and 4 bases from J, with 8 bases in between. This CDR3 comprises 12 residues. As DNA, the CDR3 is TGTGCCAGCAGTCCAAGTAGCACTGAAGCTTTCTTT. Protein sequence: CASSPSSTEAFF.

The chain combines TRBV10-3 with TRBJ2-3; 12 positions agree with TRBD1. The trim removed 7 bases at V and 1 base at J, leaving 3 bases unmatched. The CDR3 covers 15 residues. Germline CDR1 is ENHRY and CDR2 is SYGVKD. As DNA, the CDR3 is TGTGCCATCACCGGGGACAGGGGGCGCACAGATACGCAGTATTTT. It specifies CAITGDRGRTDTQYF.

The rearrangement joins TRBV9 to TRBJ1-2; TRBD1 matches 9 bases. The CDR3 is 15 amino acids. Germline V gene lookup returns CDR1 SGDLS and CDR2 YYNGEE. Unmatched junction bases numbered 11, after V lost 4 bases and J lost 7 bases. CDR3 in DNA: TGTGCCAGCAGCTTAAGGGACAGGGATCTGGCTGGCTACACCTTC. Encoded protein: CASSLRDRDLAGYTF.

The rearrangement links TRBV4-1 to TRBJ2-1, with TRBD2 as a possible D gene (5 bases). Trimming took 1 base from V and 8 from J, leaving 12 bases between them. From germline, CDR1 is MGHRA and CDR2 YSYEKL. The CDR3 has 14 residues. CDR3 DNA sequence: TGCGCCAGCAGCCAAGGCCCCCTCGGGGATGAGCAGTTCTTC. It is translated as CASSQGPLGDEQFF.

This chain links TRBV5-1 with TRBJ1-6, with D perhaps matching TRBD1 (5 bases). The V end was cut by 4 bases, the J end by 7 bases, with 15 bases between. CDR3 length: 15 residues. From germline, CDR1 is SGHRS and CDR2 YFSETQ. CDR3 residues: CASSDGTQENSPLHF. DNA for the CDR3: TGCGCCAGCAGCGACGGGACTCAAGAAAATTCACCCCTCCACTTT.

The chain uses TRBV6-5 and TRBJ1-2; D remains unclear. V lost 7 bases to trimming and J lost 8 bases, with 14 bases between them. CDR3 length equals 12 residues. Germline lookup yields CDR1 MNHEY and CDR2 SVGAGI. The DNA of the CDR3 is TGTGCCAGCACCAACAAGGCCGGGGGCTACACCTTC. Residues: CASTNKAGGYTF.

The chain has TRBV6-2 or TRBV6-3 and TRBJ2-6; 8 nucleotides match TRBD2. Losses at the gene ends were 2 bases for V and 2 bases for J; bases not matched to a gene: 14. CDR3 length: 20 amino acids. Per germline, CDR1 MNHEY and CDR2 SVGEGT. This CDR3 is CASSYLLAGSSPTGANVLTF. In nucleotides, the CDR3 is TGTGCCAGCAGTTACCTTTTAGCGGGAAGTTCTCCGACTGGGGCCAACGTCCTGACTTTC.

This rearrangement joins TRBV6-5 to TRBJ1-2; a possible D gene is TRBD1 (6 bases). This CDR3 spans 15 amino acids. V lost 4 bases and J lost 2, with 14 bases in between. The germline V gene encodes CDR1 MNHEY and CDR2 SVGAGI. The CDR3 nucleotides read TGTGCCAGCAGTTCCCCAGAAACAGGGAACTATGGCTACACCTTC. Protein sequence: CASSSPETGNYGYTF.

J is TRBJ1-2 and V is TRBV4-3, with D possibly matching TRBD1 (6 bases). Germline values: CDR1 LGHNA, CDR2 YSLEER. V lost 4 bases, J lost 4 bases, and 16 bases lay in between. The CDR3 covers 15 residues. The CDR3 DNA reads TGCGCCAGCAGCCTAGCCCAGGGGAGCGGCTATGGCTACACCTTC. Amino acids: CASSLAQGSGYGYTF.

The V and J genes are TRBV5-1 and TRBJ1-1; TRBD1 matches 8 bases. The CDR3 totals 15 residues. Germline values: CDR1 SGHRS, CDR2 YFSETQ. The V and J ends lost 0 bases and 8 bases, in that order; junction bases with no gene match: 9. CDR3 in DNA: TGCGCCAGCAGCTTGGCCGGGACAGGCGAAGGAGAAGCTTTCTTT. Its translation is CASSLAGTGEGEAFF.

A single count supports this clone. The CDR3 region is CASSFWTVSNQPQHF. CDR3 nucleotide sequence: TGTGCCAGCAGTTTTTGGACAGTTAGCAATCAGCCCCAGCATTTT. The V and J genes are TRBV28 and TRBJ1-5; D is perhaps TRBD1 (6 bases). The CDR3 sequence is 15 residues long. V was cut by 3 bases and J by 0 bases, with 9 bases left in between. Per the germline V gene, CDR1 is MDHEN and CDR2 is SYDVKM.

The chain recombines TRBV4-1 with TRBJ1-1; 7 positions match TRBD1. Losses at the gene ends were 4 bases for V and 0 bases for J; bases not matched to a gene: 2. This CDR3 has 14 residues. CDR1 is MGHRA, CDR2 YSYEKL, per germline. CDR3 sequence reads: CASSPTGLNTEAFF. The DNA of the CDR3 is TGCGCCAGCAGCCCGACAGGGCTGAACACTGAAGCTTTCTTT.